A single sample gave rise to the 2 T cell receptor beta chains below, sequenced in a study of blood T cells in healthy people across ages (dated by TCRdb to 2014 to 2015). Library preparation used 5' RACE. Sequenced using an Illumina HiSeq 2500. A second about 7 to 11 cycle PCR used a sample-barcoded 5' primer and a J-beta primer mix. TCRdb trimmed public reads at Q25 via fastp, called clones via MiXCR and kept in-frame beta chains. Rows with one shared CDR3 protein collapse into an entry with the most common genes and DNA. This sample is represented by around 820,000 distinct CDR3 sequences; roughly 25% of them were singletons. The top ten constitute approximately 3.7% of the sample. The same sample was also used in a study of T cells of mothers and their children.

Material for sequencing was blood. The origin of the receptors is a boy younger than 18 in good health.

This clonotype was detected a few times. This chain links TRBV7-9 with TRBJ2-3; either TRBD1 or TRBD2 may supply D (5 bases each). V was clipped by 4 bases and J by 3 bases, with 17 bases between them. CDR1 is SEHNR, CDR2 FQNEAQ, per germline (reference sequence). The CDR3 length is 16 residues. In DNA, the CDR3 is TGTGCCAGCAGCTCCCCGGGGCATTACGGGACAGATACGCAGTATTTT. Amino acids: CASSSPGHYGTDTQYF.

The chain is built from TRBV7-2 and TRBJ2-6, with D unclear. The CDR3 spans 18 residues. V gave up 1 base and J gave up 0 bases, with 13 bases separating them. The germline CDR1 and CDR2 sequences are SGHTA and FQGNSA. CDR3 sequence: CASSLVAVASSGANVLTF. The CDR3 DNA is TGTGCCAGCAGCTTAGTGGCAGTGGCTAGCTCTGGGGCCAACGTCCTGACTTTC.